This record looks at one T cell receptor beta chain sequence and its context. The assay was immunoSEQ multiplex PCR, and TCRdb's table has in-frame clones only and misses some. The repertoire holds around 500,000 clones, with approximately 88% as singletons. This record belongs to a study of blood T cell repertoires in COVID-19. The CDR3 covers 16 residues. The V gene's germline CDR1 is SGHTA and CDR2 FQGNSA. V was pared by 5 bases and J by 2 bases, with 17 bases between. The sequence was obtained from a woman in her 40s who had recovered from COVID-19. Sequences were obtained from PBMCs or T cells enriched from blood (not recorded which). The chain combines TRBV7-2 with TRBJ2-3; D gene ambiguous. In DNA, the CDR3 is TGTGCCAGCAGCCGCCAGGCGCTGACAAACACAGATACGCAGTATTTT. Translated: CASSRQALTNTDTQYF.